The clone carrying this TCR beta chain was picked up many times. Antigen specificity is unknown. Trimming pared 5 bases from V and 8 bases from J, leaving 25 bases between. From germline, CDR1 is MNHNS and CDR2 SASEGT. There are 17 residues in the CDR3. The record originates from a study of T cells in Graves' hyperthyroidism and ophthalmopathy. General study findings and limits: Ophthalmopathy was model-predicted a median roughly 6.2 months pre-onset. Within blood appeared most thyroid clonotypes that had expanded above 0.001.

There were TCR beta CDR3 regions amplified from RNA transcripts. First-round RT-PCR targeting the TCR CDR3 was performed with the HTBI primer set. TCRdb re-analysed the multiplex PCR reads in MiXCR, keeping a single row per CDR3 protein. The sample lists under 450,000 distinct CDR3 sequences, about 15% occurring once. Exclusion criteria comprised uncontrolled infection, other autoimmune disease, pregnancy or lactation. This blood was taken when hyperthyroidism was first diagnosed, before any ophthalmopathy symptoms existed. Sequenced input: blood. This sequence originates from a woman younger than 45 with Graves' hyperthyroidism that later progressed to Graves' ophthalmopathy. This sequence joins TRBV6-1 and TRBJ1-5; a possible D gene is TRBD1 (6 bases). In DNA, the CDR3 is TGTGCCAGCAGTTCCAACCTGGGGGGGGGCGATTTGAAGCCCCAGCATTTT. Translated, it gives CASSSNLGGGDLKPQHF.